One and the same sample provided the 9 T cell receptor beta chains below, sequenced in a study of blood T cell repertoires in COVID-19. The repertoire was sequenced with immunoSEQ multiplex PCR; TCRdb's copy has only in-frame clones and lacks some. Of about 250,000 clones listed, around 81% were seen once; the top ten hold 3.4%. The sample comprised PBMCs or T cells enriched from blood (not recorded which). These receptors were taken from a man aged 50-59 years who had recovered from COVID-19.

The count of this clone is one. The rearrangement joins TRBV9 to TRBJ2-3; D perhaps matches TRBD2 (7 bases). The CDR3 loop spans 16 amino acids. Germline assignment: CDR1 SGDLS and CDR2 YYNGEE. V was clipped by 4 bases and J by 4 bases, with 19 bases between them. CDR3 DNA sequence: TGTGCCAGCAGCACACAAGCGCGGGGGCTATCAGATACGCAGTATTTT. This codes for CASSTQARGLSDTQYF.

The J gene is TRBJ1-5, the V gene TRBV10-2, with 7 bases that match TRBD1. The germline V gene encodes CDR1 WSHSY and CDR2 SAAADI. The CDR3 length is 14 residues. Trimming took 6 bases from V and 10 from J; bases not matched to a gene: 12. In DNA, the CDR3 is TGCGCCAGCAGCCGGGACAGCCCAACAGGTCCCCAGCATTTT. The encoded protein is CASSRDSPTGPQHF.

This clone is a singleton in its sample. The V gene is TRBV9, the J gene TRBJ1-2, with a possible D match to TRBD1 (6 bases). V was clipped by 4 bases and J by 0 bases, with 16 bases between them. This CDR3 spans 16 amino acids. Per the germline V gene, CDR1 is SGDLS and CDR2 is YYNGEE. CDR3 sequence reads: CASSTGGGRANYGYTF. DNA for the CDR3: TGTGCCAGCAGCACGGGAGGGGGACGAGCTAACTATGGCTACACCTTC.

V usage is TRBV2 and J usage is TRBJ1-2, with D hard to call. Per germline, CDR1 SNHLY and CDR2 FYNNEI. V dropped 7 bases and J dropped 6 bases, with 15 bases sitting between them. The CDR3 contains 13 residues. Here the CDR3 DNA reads TGTGCCAGCATTGGCAGGATGGTAAATGGCTACACCTTC. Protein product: CASIGRMVNGYTF.

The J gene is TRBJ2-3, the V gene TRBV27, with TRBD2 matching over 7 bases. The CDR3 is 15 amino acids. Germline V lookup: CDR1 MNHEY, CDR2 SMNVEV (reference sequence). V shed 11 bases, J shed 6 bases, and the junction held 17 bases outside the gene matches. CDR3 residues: CAQIPGTKPRDTQYF. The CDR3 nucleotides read TGTGCCCAGATTCCTGGGACTAAGCCGAGGGATACGCAGTATTTT.

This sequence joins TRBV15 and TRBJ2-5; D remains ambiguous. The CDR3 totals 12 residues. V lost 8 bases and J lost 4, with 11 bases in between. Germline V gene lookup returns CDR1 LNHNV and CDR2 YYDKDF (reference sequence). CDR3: CATGAHRETQYF. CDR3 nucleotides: TGTGCCACCGGAGCTCACCGAGAGACCCAGTACTTC.

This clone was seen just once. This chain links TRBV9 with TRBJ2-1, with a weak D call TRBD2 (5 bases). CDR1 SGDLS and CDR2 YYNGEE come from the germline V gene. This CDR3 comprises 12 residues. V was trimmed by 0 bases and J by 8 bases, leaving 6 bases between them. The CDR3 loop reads CASSVVGDEQFF. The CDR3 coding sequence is TGTGCCAGCAGCGTAGTCGGGGATGAGCAGTTCTTC.

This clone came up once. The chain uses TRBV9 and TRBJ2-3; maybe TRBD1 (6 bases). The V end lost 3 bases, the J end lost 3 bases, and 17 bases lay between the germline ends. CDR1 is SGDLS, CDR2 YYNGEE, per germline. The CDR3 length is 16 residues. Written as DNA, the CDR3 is TGTGCCAGCAGCGGAGCCGGTAGGACAGATACAGATACGCAGTATTTT. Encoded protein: CASSGAGRTDTDTQYF.

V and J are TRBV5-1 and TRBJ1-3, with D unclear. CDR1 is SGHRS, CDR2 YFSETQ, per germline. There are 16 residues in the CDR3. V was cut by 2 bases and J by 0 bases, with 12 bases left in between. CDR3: CASSFSGSNSGNTIYF. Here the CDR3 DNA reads TGCGCCAGCAGCTTTAGCGGAAGTAACTCTGGAAACACCATATATTTT.